This TCR beta chain stems from a study of Graves' ophthalmopathy and Graves' hyperthyroidism. Researchers took RNA transcripts and amplified TCR beta CDR3 regions from them. The authors performed first-round RT-PCR with HTBI primers and then a second-round multiplex PCR. One entry per CDR3 protein results from TCRdb running MiXCR on the multiplex PCR reads. This sample yields about 550,000 distinct CDR3 sequences, of which 35% to 40% are seen a single time; about 4% belongs to the top ten. Comments on this clonotype: This CDR3 is missing its conserved last phenylalanine or tryptophan, likely due to a read error. Because the CDR3's place on the DNA is in doubt, the DNA is left out and the CDR3 is given as listed by TCRdb.

The CDR3 has 15 residues if both end residues are counted. CDR1 and CDR2 (germline): SEHNR, FQNEAQ (reference sequence). The chain uses TRBV7-9 and TRBJ1-1; TRBD1, the table's D call, was not compared with the DNA. This receptor was taken from an adult man with Graves' hyperthyroidism. Sequencing input: peripheral blood or thyroid tissue (not recorded which). The chain's CDR3 is CASSLEVNGRTEASL.